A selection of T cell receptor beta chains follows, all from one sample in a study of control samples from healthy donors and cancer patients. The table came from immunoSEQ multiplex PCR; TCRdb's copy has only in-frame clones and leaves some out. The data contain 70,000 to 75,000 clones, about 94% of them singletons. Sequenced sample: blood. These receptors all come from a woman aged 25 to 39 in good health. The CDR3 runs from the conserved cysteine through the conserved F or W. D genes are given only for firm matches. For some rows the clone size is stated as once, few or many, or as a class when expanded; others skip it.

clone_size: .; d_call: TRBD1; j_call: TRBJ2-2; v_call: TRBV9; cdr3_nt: TGTGCCAGCAGCGGGGGACAGGGCGACACCGGGGAGCTGTTTTTT; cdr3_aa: CASSGGQGDTGELFF
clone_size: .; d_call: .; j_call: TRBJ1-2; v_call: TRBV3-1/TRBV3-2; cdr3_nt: TGTGCCAGCAGCCAAGAGGACCGAGTAGGCTACACCTTC; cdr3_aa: CASSQEDRVGYTF
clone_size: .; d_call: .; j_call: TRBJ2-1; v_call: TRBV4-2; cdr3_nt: TGTGCCACGGGGGACTCGTCCTACAATGAGCAGTTCTTC; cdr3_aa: CATGDSSYNEQFF
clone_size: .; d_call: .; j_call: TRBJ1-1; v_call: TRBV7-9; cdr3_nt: TGTGCCAGCGGGGGGAGGGCTCCCGAAGCTTTCTTT; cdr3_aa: CASGGRAPEAFF
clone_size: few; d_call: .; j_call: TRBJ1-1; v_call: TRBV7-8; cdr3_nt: TGTGCCAGCAGCTTAAAAATAGGGTGGCGGAACACTGAAGCTTTCTTT; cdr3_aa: CASSLKIGWRNTEAFF
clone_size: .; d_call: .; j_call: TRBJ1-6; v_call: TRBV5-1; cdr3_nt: TGCGCCAGCAGCTCGTCGACAGGCTCTCCCTATAATTCACCCCTCCACTTT; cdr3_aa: CASSSSTGSPYNSPLHF
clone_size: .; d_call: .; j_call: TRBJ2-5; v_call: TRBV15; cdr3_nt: TGTGCCACCAGCAGGGGGCCCCAAGAGACCCAGTACTTC; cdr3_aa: CATSRGPQETQYF
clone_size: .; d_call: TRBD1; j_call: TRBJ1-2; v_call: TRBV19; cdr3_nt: TGTGCCAGTAGGGACAGGGCTGGCTACACCTTC; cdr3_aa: CASRDRAGYTF
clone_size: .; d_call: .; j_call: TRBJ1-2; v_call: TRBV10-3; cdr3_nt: TGTGCCATCAGTGGGGTAGACAGAGGATATGGCTACACCTTC; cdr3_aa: CAISGVDRGYGYTF
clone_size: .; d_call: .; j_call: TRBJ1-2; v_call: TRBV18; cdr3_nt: TGTGCCAGCTCACCATCTACTGGGAGCAGGGACTATGGCTACACCTTC; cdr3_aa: CASSPSTGSRDYGYTF
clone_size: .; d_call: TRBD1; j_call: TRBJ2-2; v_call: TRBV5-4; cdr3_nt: TGTGCCAGCAGCCTACCCGGGACAGGGAACACCGGGGAGCTGTTTTTT; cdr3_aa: CASSLPGTGNTGELFF
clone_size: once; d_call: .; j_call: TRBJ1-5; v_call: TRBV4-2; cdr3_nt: TGTGCCAGCAGCCAAGGTCACGATCAGCCCCAGCATTTT; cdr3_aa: CASSQGHDQPQHF
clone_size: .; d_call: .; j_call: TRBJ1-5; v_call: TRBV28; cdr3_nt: TGTGCCAGCAGTTTACCGGACAGAGGCAATCAGCCCCAGCATTTT; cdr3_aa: CASSLPDRGNQPQHF